Listed below are T cell receptor beta chains from one sample, sequenced in a study of metastatic and nonmetastatic thyroid tumors. Through MiXCR, TCRdb re-clonotyped the PCR reads. The sample holds 9,000 to 13,000 clones; around 12% are singletons and the top ten take over 9.5%. Sequences were obtained from blood. These receptors all come from a female donor with papillary thyroid cancer or a benign thyroid nodule (not recorded which). Some clones in this sample may be carry-over from other donors' samples. Each CDR3 is given with its conserved first and last residue. Fields, in order: V gene, J gene, D gene, clone size, CDR3 DNA, CDR3 protein. The D gene is left open where the match is weak. Expanded clones get a size class; other rows say once, few or many, or leave the size out.

TRBV3-1	TRBJ2-5	NA	many	TGTGCCAGCAGCCAAGCACCGGGAGTAGGTGTAGAAGAGACCCAGTACTTC	CASSQAPGVGVEETQYF
TRBV5-1	TRBJ2-3	TRBD2	NA	TGCGCCAGCAGCTTGGCCGGGACTAGCGGGCATACGCAGTATTTT	CASSLAGTSGHTQYF
TRBV14	TRBJ2-7	TRBD2	many	TGTGCCAGCAGCCAAGATTCGGGCGGGAGGAGTTTCGAGCAGTACTTC	CASSQDSGGRSFEQYF
TRBV19	TRBJ2-2	NA	medium-sized	TGTGCCAGTGATTTGGAAGGCTCCGGGGAGCTGTTTTTT	CASDLEGSGELFF
TRBV5-1	TRBJ1-5	NA	few	TGCGCCAGCAGATTGCGCTGGGCACGTAGTAGCCATCAGCCCCAGCATTTT	CASRLRWARSSHQPQHF
TRBV18	TRBJ1-3	NA	many	TGTGCCAGCTCACCACCGGGGACATCTGGAAACACCATATATTTT	CASSPPGTSGNTIYF
TRBV2	TRBJ1-2	TRBD1	NA	TGTGCCAGTAGTCGGGACAGGAAGGACTACACCTTC	CASSRDRKDYTF
TRBV20-1	TRBJ2-2	NA	many	TGCAGTGCTTCCCGGGAGTACACCGGGGAGCTGTTTTTT	CSASREYTGELFF
TRBV11-2	TRBJ2-4	NA	many	TGTGCCAGCAGCTTTCCAGGGGAAGCCAAAAACATTCAGTACTTC	CASSFPGEAKNIQYF
TRBV7-2	TRBJ1-4	NA	many	TGTGCCAGCAGCTTAGAACAGGGCAATGAAAAACTGTTTTTT	CASSLEQGNEKLFF
TRBV24-1	TRBJ2-2	TRBD1	medium-sized	TGTGCCACCAGTGGACAGGGGATCGGGGAGCTGTTTTTT	CATSGQGIGELFF
TRBV12-3/TRBV12-4	TRBJ2-1	NA	medium-sized	TGTGCCAGCAATCCACCGGGACCTCTGACCGATGAGCAGTTCTTC	CASNPPGPLTDEQFF
TRBV7-6	TRBJ2-7	NA	many	TGTGCCAGCAGCTTAGGAGGGGTCAGCGAGCAGTACTTC	CASSLGGVSEQYF
TRBV12-3/TRBV12-4	TRBJ1-1	NA	medium-sized	TGTGCCAGCAGTTTGGGGAACCCGAACACTGAAGCTTTCTTT	CASSLGNPNTEAFF
TRBV20-1	TRBJ2-7	NA	many	TGCAGTGCTAGAGTACCCCGGGGCGACGACGAGCAGTACTTC	CSARVPRGDDEQYF
TRBV11-1	TRBJ2-5	NA	many	TGTGCCAGCAGCAACACAGGGATAGAGACCCAGTACTTC	CASSNTGIETQYF
TRBV7-9	TRBJ2-1	NA	many	TGTGCCAGCAGCTTAGGATTTTCTGGCAATGAGCAGTTCTTC	CASSLGFSGNEQFF
TRBV11-2	TRBJ1-3	NA	many	TGTGCCAGCAGGCCAGGGGACACCTCTGGAAACACCATATATTTT	CASRPGDTSGNTIYF
TRBV11-2	TRBJ2-1	NA	NA	TGTGCCAGCAGCCTAGGGTCACAGGGCCAAAAGCAGTTCTTC	CASSLGSQGQKQFF
TRBV15	TRBJ2-7	NA	many	TGTGCCACCAGCGGAGAGGTTTGGGCAAAGAGTGTGACAACAGGTTTCTACGAGCAGTACTTC	CATSGEVWAKSVTTGFYEQYF
TRBV2	TRBJ1-2	NA	medium-sized	TGTGCCAGCACCGAAGGAGACTGGAGGTACTATGGCTACACCTTC	CASTEGDWRYYGYTF
TRBV5-1	TRBJ1-4	NA	few	TGCGCCAGCAGCTTGGGAGGGGGGGACATGAATGAAAAACTGTTTTTT	CASSLGGGDMNEKLFF
TRBV5-4	TRBJ1-1	NA	many	TGTGCCAGCAGCTTTGGGGTTGGGGACAACACTGAAGCTTTCTTT	CASSFGVGDNTEAFF
TRBV5-5	TRBJ2-1	NA	many	TGTGCCAGCAGCGGCCTCGTCGCGGGTAATGAGCAGTTCTTC	CASSGLVAGNEQFF
TRBV15	TRBJ2-4	TRBD1	many	TGTGCCACCAGCGCCCGGGACAGGGCGACCAAAAACATTCAGTACTTC	CATSARDRATKNIQYF
TRBV18	TRBJ2-7	NA	medium-sized	TGTGCCAGCTCACCAAATGGTCCGCACTCCTACGAGCAGTACTTC	CASSPNGPHSYEQYF
TRBV6-1	TRBJ2-7	NA	medium-sized	TGTGCCAGCAGTGAAGCCGTCGAGCAGTACTTC	CASSEAVEQYF
TRBV30	TRBJ2-7	TRBD2	medium-sized	TGTGCCTGGAGTAGAACCCTAGCGGGAGAGGGCGAGCAGTACTTC	CAWSRTLAGEGEQYF
TRBV6-1	TRBJ1-5	TRBD1	medium-sized	TGTGCCAGCAGTCTCTCAGGGGGCGCGGACCAGCCCCAGCATTTT	CASSLSGGADQPQHF
TRBV5-4	TRBJ1-4	TRBD1	many	TGTGCCAGCAGCGAAAACAGGGGGCTGAATGAAAAACTGTTTTTT	CASSENRGLNEKLFF
TRBV6-1	TRBJ1-3	NA	medium-sized	TGTGCCAGCAGTGACAGGGAGTACTCTGGAAACACCATATATTTT	CASSDREYSGNTIYF
TRBV20-1	TRBJ2-3	NA	many	TGCAGTGCTAGAGATCAAGGCAGGCCGAGCACAGATACGCAGTATTTT	CSARDQGRPSTDTQYF
TRBV12-3/TRBV12-4	TRBJ1-5	NA	many	TGTGCCAGCAGTTTTCGGGCTGGGAGGAGCAATCAGCCCCAGCATTTT	CASSFRAGRSNQPQHF
TRBV12-3/TRBV12-4	TRBJ2-5	TRBD2	medium-sized	TGTGCCAGCAGTTTGTCGGGACTAGCTCCCCAAGAGACCCAGTACTTC	CASSLSGLAPQETQYF
TRBV27	TRBJ2-7	TRBD2	NA	TGTGCCAGCAGTTCACATAGCGGGAAGGAGGAGCAGTACTTC	CASSSHSGKEEQYF
TRBV2	TRBJ1-1	NA	many	TGTGCCAGCAGTGCTGACATGAACACTGAAGCTTTCTTT	CASSADMNTEAFF
TRBV18	TRBJ1-2	TRBD1	medium-sized	TGTGCCAGCTCACCCGACAGGGAAGGTGGCTACACCTTC	CASSPDREGGYTF
TRBV4-1	TRBJ2-3	TRBD2	medium-sized	TGCGCCAGCAGTCGGACTAGCGGAACAGATACGCAGTATTTT	CASSRTSGTDTQYF
TRBV27	TRBJ1-2	NA	medium-sized	TGTGCCAGCAGTTTATCTCGGGGGCACTATGGCTACACCTTC	CASSLSRGHYGYTF
TRBV11-2	TRBJ1-2	NA	medium-sized	TGTGCCAGCAGCTCGAGGACGGGTCCTAACTATGGCTACACCTTC	CASSSRTGPNYGYTF
TRBV4-2	TRBJ2-7	TRBD1	medium-sized	TGTGCCAGCAGCCACCTCGGGACAGGGTCCTCCTACGAGCAGTACTTC	CASSHLGTGSSYEQYF
TRBV19	TRBJ1-2	NA	medium-sized	TGTGCCAGTAGGCCAAGGGTCGCAGCATATGGCTACACCTTC	CASRPRVAAYGYTF
TRBV20-1	TRBJ2-5	NA	many	TGCAGTGCTAGAGCTCGTGGGAGGTCCCAAGAGACCCAGTACTTC	CSARARGRSQETQYF
TRBV16	TRBJ1-5	NA	many	TGTGCCAGCAGCCAAGTAAAGTCCTTGATTGGTCTCAATCAGCCCCAGCATTTT	CASSQVKSLIGLNQPQHF